Listed here are 2 T cell receptor beta chains from one sample, sequenced in a study of T cells in Graves' hyperthyroidism and ophthalmopathy. Researchers amplified the TCR beta CDR3 regions from RNA transcripts. RT-PCR in the first round (using the HTBI primer set) targeted the TCR CDR3. TCRdb re-called the multiplex PCR reads through MiXCR, storing one row per CDR3 protein. The sample carries 20,000 to 30,000 distinct CDR3 sequences, approximately 45% recorded once. The sample comprised blood. The receptors derive from a young woman with Graves' hyperthyroidism.

In this sample, this clonotype turned up many times. The genes are TRBV6-1 and TRBJ2-5; D call uncertain. The V gene lost 7 bases and the J gene lost 5 bases, with 20 bases spanning the gap. The CDR3 runs 15 residues. Germline loops: CDR1 MNHNS, CDR2 SASEGT. The CDR3 DNA follows: TGTGCCAGCACCCAATCCCCCCCCGGGCGGGAGACCCAGTACTTC. It is translated as CASTQSPPGRETQYF.

Only one count was recorded for this clonotype. The final CDR3 position lacks the conserved phenylalanine or tryptophan, pointing to a likely read error. Because the CDR3's place on the DNA is in doubt, the DNA is left out and the CDR3 is given as listed by TCRdb. V gene TRBV24-1 combines with J gene TRBJ2-1; the D segment call TRBD1 is taken from the table without a DNA check. A total of 16 residues make up the CDR3, ends included. Germline CDR1 is KGHDR and CDR2 is SFDVKD. CDR3 residues: CATQSDRESSYNEQTL.